The 5 T cell receptor beta chains given below trace back to one sample, sequenced in a study of Ad26.COV2.S vaccination and SARS-CoV-2 variants. Specified treatment: 19 received Ad26.COV2.S at low or high dose, single or two shots; about 5 received placebo; per-sample allocation not given. Sample collection was performed on day 63 after the first vaccine or placebo injection. Data came from immunoSEQ multiplex PCR; TCRdb stores just in-frame clones and leaves some out. The sample records hundreds of thousands of clones, about 88% being singletons. Sequenced here: peripheral blood, sampled in a trial of Ad26.COV2.S vaccine versus placebo. All receptors derive from a person between 18 and 59 years old who received the Ad26.COV2.S COVID-19 vaccine or a placebo.

The chain couples TRBV6-5 to TRBJ2-2; D remains ambiguous. V was trimmed by 7 bases and J by 0 bases, leaving 9 bases between them. The CDR3 consists of 14 residues. The germline CDR1 and CDR2 sequences are MNHEY and SVGAGI. In DNA form, the CDR3 reads TGTGCCAGCATGTACGGTACGAACACCGGGGAGCTGTTTTTT. Translation: CASMYGTNTGELFF.

V is TRBV7-3 and J is TRBJ2-1; 8 nucleotides align to TRBD1. The germline CDR1 and CDR2 sequences are SGHTA and FQGTGA. Trimming took 0 bases from V and 4 from J; bases not matched to a gene: 5. The CDR3 loop spans 16 amino acids. This CDR3 reads CASSLTLQGAYNEQFF. The CDR3, as DNA: TGTGCCAGCAGCTTAACGTTGCAGGGGGCGTACAATGAGCAGTTCTTC.

V gene TRBV6-5 combines with J gene TRBJ1-5; tentative D call: TRBD1 (5 bases). Germline V CDR1 and CDR2: MNHEY, SVGAGI. Trimming took 2 bases from V and 1 from J, leaving 9 bases between them. This CDR3 has 15 amino acids. The CDR3 DNA reads as TGTGCCAGCAGTTACACGGGACTCAGCAATCAGCCCCAGCATTTT. Translating it yields CASSYTGLSNQPQHF.

The chain recombines TRBV14 with TRBJ2-5, with TRBD2 as a possible D gene (5 bases). V shed 3 bases and J shed 2 bases, with 10 bases lying between them. This CDR3 spans 14 amino acids. Germline V gene data show CDR1 as SGHDN and CDR2 as FVKESK. The CDR3 DNA reads as TGTGCCAGCAGCCAGAACGAGGGTCAAGAGACCCAGTACTTC. Protein: CASSQNEGQETQYF.

The rearrangement uses TRBV5-1 and TRBJ1-4, with D tentatively TRBD1 (6 bases). Per the germline V gene, CDR1 is SGHRS and CDR2 is YFSETQ. The V end lost 4 bases, the J end lost 8 bases, and 21 bases lay between the germline ends. CDR3 size: 16 residues. As DNA, the CDR3 is TGCGCCAGCAGCCCTGGGGGCCTACCGGGAAGGGAAAAACTGTTTTTT. Translating gives CASSPGGLPGREKLFF.